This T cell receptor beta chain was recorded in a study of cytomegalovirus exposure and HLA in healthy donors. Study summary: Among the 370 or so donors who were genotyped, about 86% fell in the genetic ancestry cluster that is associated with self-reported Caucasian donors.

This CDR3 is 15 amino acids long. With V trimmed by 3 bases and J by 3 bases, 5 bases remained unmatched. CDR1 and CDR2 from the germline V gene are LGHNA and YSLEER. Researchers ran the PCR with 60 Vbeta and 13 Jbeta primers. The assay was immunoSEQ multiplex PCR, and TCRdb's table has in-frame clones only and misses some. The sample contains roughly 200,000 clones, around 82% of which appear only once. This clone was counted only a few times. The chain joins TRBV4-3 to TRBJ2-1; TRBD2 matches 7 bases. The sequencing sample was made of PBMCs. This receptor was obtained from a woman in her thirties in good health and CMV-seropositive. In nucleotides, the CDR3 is TGCGCCAGCAGCCAGAGCGGGATCTTCTACAATGAGCAGTTCTTC. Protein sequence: CASSQSGIFYNEQFF.